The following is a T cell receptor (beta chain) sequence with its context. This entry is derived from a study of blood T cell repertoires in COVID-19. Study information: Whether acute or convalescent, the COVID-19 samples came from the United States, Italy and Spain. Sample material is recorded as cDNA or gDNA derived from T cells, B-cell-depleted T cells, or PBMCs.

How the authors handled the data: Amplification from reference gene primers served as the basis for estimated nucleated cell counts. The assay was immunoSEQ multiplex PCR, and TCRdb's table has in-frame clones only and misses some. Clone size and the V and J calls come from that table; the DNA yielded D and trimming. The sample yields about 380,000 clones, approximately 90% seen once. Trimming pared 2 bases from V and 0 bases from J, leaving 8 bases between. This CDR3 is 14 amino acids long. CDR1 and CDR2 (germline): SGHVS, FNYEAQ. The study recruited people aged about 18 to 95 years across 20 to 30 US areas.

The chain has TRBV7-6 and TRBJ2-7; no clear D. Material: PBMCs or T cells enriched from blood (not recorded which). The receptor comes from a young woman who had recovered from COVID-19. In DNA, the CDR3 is TGTGCCAGCAGCTTACGAACAGACTCCTACGAGCAGTACTTC. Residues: CASSLRTDSYEQYF.